One and the same sample provided the 24 T cell receptor beta chains below, sequenced in a study of blood T cell repertoires in COVID-19. The table came from immunoSEQ multiplex PCR; TCRdb's copy has only in-frame clones and leaves some out. This table holds 40,000 to 55,000 clones, roughly three quarters found once. Source material: peripheral blood. All receptors derive from a man aged 65-85 years with acute or convalescent COVID-19.

This chain uses TRBV7-3 with TRBJ2-1; 8 nucleotides line up with TRBD2. The junction had 11 bases not matched to a gene; V was cut back by 5 bases and J by 8 bases. The germline V gene has CDR1 SGHTA and CDR2 FQGTGA. CDR3 length: 15 residues. For the CDR3, the DNA is TGTGCCAGCAGCATGACTAGCGACTTTAGAGATGAGCAGTTCTTC. Encoded protein: CASSMTSDFRDEQFF.

The chain is built from TRBV5-4 and TRBJ2-5, with 11 bases fitting TRBD2. The CDR3 contains 15 residues. V shed 9 bases and J 5 bases; nucleotides not matched to a gene: 12. Looked up from germline, CDR1 is SGHNT and CDR2 is YYREEE (reference sequence). The CDR3 here is CATGLAGQSWETQYF. The CDR3 coding sequence is TGTGCCACTGGACTAGCGGGTCAATCGTGGGAGACCCAGTACTTC.

The chain recombines TRBV30 with TRBJ1-3; weak D call: TRBD1 (5 bases). This CDR3 is built from 14 residues. Trimming shortened V by 0 bases and J by 4 bases, and 10 bases separated the two germline ends. CDR1 is GTSNPN and CDR2 is SVGIG in the germline V gene (reference sequence). The CDR3 sequence: CAWSVRGSGNTIYF. The CDR3, as DNA: TGTGCCTGGAGTGTAAGGGGCTCGGGAAACACCATATATTTT. Based on the CDR3 plus reference TRBV30 and TRBJ1-3, the full variable domain is SQTIHQWPATLVQPVGSPLSLECTVEGTSNPNLYWYRQAAGRGLQLLFYSVGIGQISSEVPQNLSASRPQDRQFILSSKKLLLSDSGFYLCAWSVRGSGNTIYFGEGSWLTVV.

As to this clone: One junction end does not reproduce the germline sequence, and a read error may be involved. The chain joins TRBV2 to TRBJ2-7, with D possibly being TRBD2 (6 bases). The CDR3 contains 18 residues. CDR1 and CDR2 (germline): SNHLY, FYNNEI. The CDR3, as DNA: TGTGCCGGCAGGGAGCAGGAGGGGAAATCCCCCAATCCCTACGAGCAGTACTTC. Residues: CAGREQEGKSPNPYEQYF. The variable domain in full, completed from reference TRBV2 and TRBJ2-7, reads EPEVTQTPSHQVTQMGQEVILRCVPISNHLYFYWYRQILGQKVEFLVSFYNNEISEKSEIFDDQFSVERPDGSNFTLKIRSTKLEDSAMYFCAGREQEGKSPNPYEQYFGPGTRLTVT.

The chain has TRBV19 and TRBJ2-7; D perhaps matches TRBD2 (6 bases). Germline CDR1 reads LNHDA; CDR2 reads SQIVND (reference sequence). V lost 4 bases and J 3 bases, leaving 13 bases between the germline ends. The CDR3 totals 14 residues. DNA of the CDR3: TGTGCCAGTAGTACCAGCCGGGACTTCTACGAGCAGTACTTC. Amino acids: CASSTSRDFYEQYF.

The chain links TRBV7-9 to TRBJ1-2; tentative D call: TRBD1 (5 bases). The ends were cut back, 5 bases at V and 4 bases at J, with 11 bases in the middle. CDR1 is SEHNR and CDR2 is FQNEAQ in the germline V gene (reference sequence). The CDR3 is 13 amino acids. The CDR3 protein is CASSRGGGYGYTF. For the CDR3, the DNA is TGTGCCAGCAGCCGCGGGGGGGGCTATGGCTACACCTTC.

The chain employs TRBV18 and TRBJ1-2; D gene uncertain. Trimming left V 3 bases short and J 3 bases short, with 11 bases between. Per germline, CDR1 KGHSH and CDR2 LQKENI. This CDR3 is 14 amino acids long. CDR3 bases: TGTGCCAGCTCACCTTCTCGGGGTCACTATGGCTACACCTTC. It encodes CASSPSRGHYGYTF. The variable domain in full, with the rest retrieved from reference TRBV18 and TRBJ1-2, is NAGVMQNPRHLVRRRGQEARLRCSPMKGHSHVYWYRQLPEEGLKFMVYLQKENIIDESGMPKERFSAEFPKEGPSILRIQQVVRGDSAAYFCASSPSRGHYGYTFGSGTRLTVV.

V is TRBV6-6 and J is TRBJ1-1; tentative D call: TRBD1 (5 bases). V was trimmed by 6 bases and J by 1 base, leaving 9 bases between them. The CDR3 has 13 residues. Looked up from germline, CDR1 is MNHNY and CDR2 is SVGAGI (reference sequence). CDR3 sequence: CASSSRANTEAFF. CDR3 in DNA: TGTGCCAGCAGCTCCAGGGCGAACACTGAAGCTTTCTTT.

The V and J genes are TRBV3-1 (or the pseudogene TRBV3-2) and TRBJ1-2; D not certain. CDR1 LGHDT and CDR2 YNNKEL come from the germline V gene (reference sequence). Deletions cut 1 base from V and 7 bases from J, with 7 bases between. CDR3 length: 12 residues. The CDR3 is CASSQGGSGYTF. Written as DNA, the CDR3 is TGTGCCAGCAGCCAAGGCGGGTCTGGCTACACCTTC.

The chain links TRBV18 to TRBJ1-1, with 7 positions matching TRBD1. The V gene's germline CDR1 is KGHSH and CDR2 LQKENI. The V and J ends lost 2 bases and 8 bases, in that order; junction bases with no gene match: 5. CDR3 length equals 13 residues. The CDR3 spells CASSPTMTGEAFF. The CDR3 DNA reads TGTGCCAGCTCACCAACCATGACAGGGGAAGCTTTCTTT.

The chain uses TRBV28 and TRBJ1-1; D gene uncertain. This CDR3 is built from 10 residues. Germline V gene lookup returns CDR1 MDHEN and CDR2 SYDVKM. The CDR3 DNA sequence: TGTGTGTCGAGGGACACTGAAGCTTTCTTT. Its protein is CVSRDTEAFF.

V gene TRBV19 combines with J gene TRBJ1-2; D is ambiguous. Trimming left V 9 bases short and J 0 bases short, with 17 bases between. The CDR3 consists of 15 residues. Germline V lookup: CDR1 LNHDA, CDR2 SQIVND (reference sequence). CDR3 protein: CASSTARGTNYGYTF. The CDR3 DNA sequence: TGTGCCAGCTCCACAGCGCGGGGAACTAACTATGGCTACACCTTC.

The gene calls are TRBV7-3 and TRBJ1-5, with D unresolved. Trimming removed 3 bases at V and 0 bases at J, with 18 bases between. Germline CDR1 is SGHTA and CDR2 is FQGTGA. This CDR3 comprises 18 residues. The CDR3 nucleotides read TGTGCCAGCAGCTTCGGTCAGCGAACCCTTTATAGCAATCAGCCCCAGCATTTT. It encodes CASSFGQRTLYSNQPQHF.

The chain is built from TRBV6-6 and TRBJ1-3; D possibly corresponds to TRBD1 (6 bases). This CDR3 is 13 amino acids long. The germline V gene has CDR1 MNHNY and CDR2 SVGAGI (reference sequence). V was shortened by 7 bases and J by 1 base, with 8 bases between the two germline ends. As DNA, the CDR3 is TGTGCCAGCACGAGGGGGTCTGGAAACACCATATATTTT. Its protein product is CASTRGSGNTIYF.

The chain is built from TRBV7-9 and TRBJ1-2, with 7 bases matching TRBD1. The J segment lost 4 bases and the V segment lost 2 bases, leaving 1 base of the junction unmatched. Germline V gene lookup returns CDR1 SEHNR and CDR2 FQNEAQ (reference sequence). This CDR3 comprises 13 residues. The CDR3 sequence: CASSLQGGYGYTF. Written as DNA, the CDR3 is TGTGCCAGCAGCTTACAGGGGGGCTATGGCTACACCTTC.

The genes are TRBV10-1 and TRBJ2-3; the match to TRBD2 covers 7 bases. The CDR3 runs 12 residues. Trimming cost V 5 bases and J 8 bases; bases outside gene matches: 4. Germline V lookup: CDR1 WNHNN, CDR2 SYGVQD (reference sequence). CDR3 amino acids: CASSPSGSTQYF. Written as DNA, the CDR3 is TGCGCCAGCAGTCCTAGCGGAAGTACGCAGTATTTT.

The chain is built from TRBV2 and TRBJ1-2; perhaps TRBD1 as D (6 bases). Germline lookup yields CDR1 SNHLY and CDR2 FYNNEI. Trimming pared 2 bases from V and 6 bases from J, leaving 13 bases between. The CDR3 length is 14 residues. CDR3 amino acids: CASSERGGTDGYTF. The DNA for the CDR3 is TGTGCCAGCAGTGAAAGGGGGGGTACGGATGGCTACACCTTC.

The J gene is TRBJ1-6, the V gene TRBV13; D is unresolved. Trimming cost V 0 bases and J 6 bases, with 12 bases left between them. Germline V gene data show CDR1 as PRHDT and CDR2 as FYEKMQ (reference sequence). This CDR3 comprises 16 residues. For the CDR3, the DNA is TGTGCCAGCAGCTTAGGCGTATCCCTCCTTAATTCACCCCTCCACTTT. Protein sequence: CASSLGVSLLNSPLHF.

The chain uses TRBV5-4 and TRBJ1-1; 8 nucleotides line up with TRBD1. Germline values: CDR1 SGHNT, CDR2 YYREEE (reference sequence). With 3 bases clipped from V and 6 bases from J, the junction kept 10 bases outside the gene matches. The CDR3 has 15 amino acids. CDR3 sequence: CASSSNRGKIPEAFF. The CDR3 DNA is TGTGCCAGCAGCTCCAACAGGGGGAAGATCCCTGAAGCTTTCTTT.

The V and J genes are TRBV29-1 and TRBJ1-1; D gene uncertain. This CDR3 is 17 amino acids long. Germline CDR1 SQVTM, CDR2 ANQGSEA. Trimming left V 5 bases short and J 5 bases short, with 27 bases between. CDR3 sequence: CSVFRQSTPRTGTEAFF. The CDR3 region has the DNA TGCAGCGTTTTCCGGCAATCGACACCCCGAACGGGGACTGAAGCTTTCTTT.

The rearrangement uses TRBV19 and TRBJ2-5; 7 bases are shared with TRBD2. Germline V lookup: CDR1 LNHDA, CDR2 SQIVND (reference sequence). The ends lost 5 bases at V and 6 bases at J; junction bases unmatched: 12. The CDR3 has 15 residues. For the CDR3, the DNA is TGTGCCAGTAGTCCCCTCACCGGGGGGTTGAAGACCCAGTACTTC. Translated: CASSPLTGGLKTQYF.

In this sample, this clone turned up a few times. The rearrangement uses TRBV6-5 and TRBJ1-1; perhaps TRBD1 as D (6 bases). The germline gives CDR1 MNHEY, CDR2 SVGAGI. The CDR3 has 14 residues. V was shortened by 6 bases and J by 4 bases, with 15 bases between the two germline ends. The CDR3 region has the DNA TGTGCCAGCAGCTCGGGACATCCGGGCACTGAAGCTTTCTTT. This sequence encodes CASSSGHPGTEAFF.

This chain joins TRBV5-5 and TRBJ1-1, with TRBD1 identical over 8 bases. Trimming at V came to 4 bases and at J to 2 bases, leaving 7 bases not matched to a gene. The length of the CDR3 is 15 residues. Germline V gives CDR1 SGHKS, CDR2 YYEKEE (reference sequence). The chain's CDR3 is CASSTAGTGNTEAFF. The CDR3 nucleotides read TGTGCCAGCAGCACCGCCGGGACAGGTAACACTGAAGCTTTCTTT.

The gene calls are TRBV3-1 (or the pseudogene TRBV3-2) and TRBJ1-2; 12 nucleotides match TRBD1. Germline V gives CDR1 LGHDT, CDR2 YNNKEL (reference sequence). The CDR3 sequence is 18 residues long. The junction had 8 bases not matched to a gene; V was cut back by 1 base and J by 2 bases. For the CDR3, the DNA is TGTGCCAGCAGCCAAGGTGTGGGGACAGGGGGCTTGAACTATGGCTACACCTTC. As protein: CASSQGVGTGGLNYGYTF.